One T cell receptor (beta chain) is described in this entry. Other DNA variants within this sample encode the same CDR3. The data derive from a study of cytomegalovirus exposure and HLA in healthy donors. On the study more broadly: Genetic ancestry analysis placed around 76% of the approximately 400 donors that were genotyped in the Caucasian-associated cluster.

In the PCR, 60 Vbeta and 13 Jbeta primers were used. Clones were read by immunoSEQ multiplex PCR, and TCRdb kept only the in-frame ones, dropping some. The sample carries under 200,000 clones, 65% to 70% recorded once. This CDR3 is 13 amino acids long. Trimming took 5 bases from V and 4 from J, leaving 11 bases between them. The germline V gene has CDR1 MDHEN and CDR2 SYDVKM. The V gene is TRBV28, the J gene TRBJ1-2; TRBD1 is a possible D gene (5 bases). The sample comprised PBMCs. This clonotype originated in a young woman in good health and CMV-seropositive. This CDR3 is CASSLGQGYGYTF. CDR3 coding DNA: TGTGCCAGCAGTCTGGGGCAGGGCTATGGCTACACCTTC.